What follows describes a single T cell receptor (beta chain). This record comes from a study of blood T cell repertoires in COVID-19. For the study at large: Researchers got acute and convalescent COVID-19 samples from the United States, Italy and Spain. PBMCs, B-cell-depleted T cells, or T cells provided the cDNA or gDNA that made up the material.

Per the original methods: Reference gene primer amplification gave nucleated cell count estimates. The repertoire was sequenced with immunoSEQ multiplex PCR; TCRdb's copy has only in-frame clones and lacks some. D and trimming were read from the DNA, whereas the V and J calls and clone size are those reported in that table. The sample carries roughly 110,000 clones, 75% to 90% recorded once. Germline V gives CDR1 SEHNR, CDR2 FQNEAQ (reference sequence). The CDR3 loop spans 16 amino acids. Trimming removed 5 bases from V and 6 bases from J, with 19 bases in between. The sequence was collected from a woman in her fifties or sixties with acute or convalescent COVID-19. The V and J genes are TRBV7-9 and TRBJ2-2, with D perhaps TRBD1 (6 bases). Sequenced material: peripheral blood. The CDR3 bases are TGTGCCAGCAGCCACGCCATGACAGGAAAGGCCGGGGAGCTGTTTTTT. It translates to CASSHAMTGKAGELFF.